These 7 T cell receptor beta chains originate from one sample sequenced in a study of T cells in Graves' hyperthyroidism and ophthalmopathy. The investigators amplified TCR beta CDR3 regions from RNA transcripts. First-round RT-PCR with HTBI primers amplified the TCR CDR3 region. Each CDR3 protein gets one entry after TCRdb re-called the multiplex PCR reads with MiXCR. Found here are 560,000 or so distinct CDR3 sequences, approximately 44% of them singletons; the top ten hold approximately 8.2%. The sample consisted of peripheral blood or thyroid tissue (not recorded which). The receptors were sampled from a woman between 18 and 29 years old with Graves' hyperthyroidism.

This chain connects TRBV7-9 to TRBJ2-7, with D tentatively TRBD1 or TRBD2 (5 bases each). V was trimmed by 6 bases and J by 5 bases, leaving 20 bases between them. The CDR3 totals 15 residues. The germline V gene has CDR1 SEHNR and CDR2 FQNEAQ (reference sequence). The CDR3 DNA reads TGTGCCAGCAGTGCCGGGACGACCGAAGTCCACGAGCAGTACTTC. Residues: CASSAGTTEVHEQYF.

This clonotype was found a few times. The chain links TRBV7-9 to TRBJ1-1; D might be TRBD1 (6 bases). The germline gives CDR1 SEHNR, CDR2 FQNEAQ (reference sequence). The CDR3 contains 15 residues. Trimming removed 5 bases at V and 6 bases at J, with 19 bases between. CDR3 amino acids: CASSQEAGAGSEAFF. The CDR3 nucleotides are TGTGCCAGCAGCCAAGAGGCAGGGGCAGGCTCTGAAGCTTTCTTT.

This rearrangement joins TRBV19 to TRBJ1-1; D gene ambiguous. This CDR3 spans 13 amino acids. The germline V gene encodes CDR1 LNHDA and CDR2 SQIVND (reference sequence). The V end was cut by 7 bases, the J end by 2 bases, with 11 bases between. The CDR3 protein is CASIEDGNTEAFF. CDR3 nucleotides: TGTGCCAGTATAGAGGACGGCAACACTGAAGCTTTCTTT.

The J gene is TRBJ2-2, the V gene TRBV19; 7 bases fit TRBD2. The CDR3 has 15 amino acids. V shed 4 bases and J 4 bases; nucleotides not matched to a gene: 6. Germline CDR1 and CDR2: LNHDA and SQIVND (reference sequence). CDR3 sequence (DNA): TGTGCCAGTAGTACAGGGAGGGTGGGCACCGGGGAGCTGTTTTTT. Amino acids: CASSTGRVGTGELFF. The full variable domain, its missing parts supplied by reference TRBV19 and TRBJ2-2, is DGGITQSPKYLFRKEGQNVTLSCEQNLNHDAMYWYRQDPGQGLRLIYYSQIVNDFQKGDIAEGYSVSREKKESFPLTVTSAQKNPTAFYLCASSTGRVGTGELFFGEGSRLTVL.

With regard to this clonotype: This may be a read error: a much more frequent sequence differs by one nucleotide. The rearrangement links TRBV2 to TRBJ1-4, with D maybe TRBD1 (6 bases). The CDR3 runs 14 residues. Germline-derived CDR1 and CDR2 are SNHLY and FYNNEI. Written as DNA, the CDR3 is TGTGCCAGCATAAAGGGGGGGACTAATGAAAAACTGATTTTT. It translates to CASIKGGTNEKLIF.

The genes are TRBV2 and TRBJ2-5, with TRBD2 matching over 11 bases. The V and J ends lost 5 bases and 5 bases, in that order; junction bases with no gene match: 10. The CDR3 totals 16 residues. Germline V CDR1 and CDR2: SNHLY, FYNNEI. CDR3 nucleotides: TGTGCCAGCAGTAAGGAACTAGCGGGAGCCGGGGAGACCCAGTACTTC. Translation: CASSKELAGAGETQYF.

The genes are TRBV5-1 and TRBJ1-4; D is ambiguous. The V end was cut by 0 bases, the J end by 7 bases, with 13 bases between. This CDR3 has 15 amino acids. The V gene's germline CDR1 is SGHRS and CDR2 YFSETQ. The CDR3 protein is CASSLGPGRSEKLFF. CDR3 bases: TGCGCCAGCAGCTTGGGGCCCGGGCGGAGTGAAAAACTGTTTTTT.